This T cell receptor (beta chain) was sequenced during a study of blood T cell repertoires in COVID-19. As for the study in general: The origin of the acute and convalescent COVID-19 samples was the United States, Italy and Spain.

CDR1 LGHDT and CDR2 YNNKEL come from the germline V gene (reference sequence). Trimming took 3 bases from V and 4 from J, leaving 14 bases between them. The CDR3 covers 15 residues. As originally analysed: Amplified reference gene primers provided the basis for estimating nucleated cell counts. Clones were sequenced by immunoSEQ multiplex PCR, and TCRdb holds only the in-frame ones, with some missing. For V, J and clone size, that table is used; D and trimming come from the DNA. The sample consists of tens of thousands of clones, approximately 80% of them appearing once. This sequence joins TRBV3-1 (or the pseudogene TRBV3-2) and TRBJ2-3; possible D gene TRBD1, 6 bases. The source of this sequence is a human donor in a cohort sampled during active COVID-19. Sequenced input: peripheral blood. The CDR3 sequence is CASSQAGAGADTQYF. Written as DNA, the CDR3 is TGTGCCAGCAGCCAGGCAGGGGCAGGCGCAGATACGCAGTATTTT.